The 6 T cell receptor beta chains below come from one sample, sequenced in a study of T cells in women clearing cervical HPV infection. Measured with immunoSEQ multiplex PCR; TCRdb has only the in-frame clones, and not every one. The ten most abundant clones cover 4.5% to 5.5% of a sample with about 39,000 clones. The sample comprised blood buffy coat. The receptors derive from a woman between 18 and 75 years old with a cervical HPV16 infection that either progressed to CIN3+ or cleared (not recorded which).

Comment on this clone: The sequenced fragment ends 3 residues before the CDR3 boundary, so the rest is inferred from the germline J gene. This rearrangement joins TRBV5-6 to TRBJ2-2, with 7 bases fitting TRBD1. The CDR3 is made up of 15 amino acids. Germline lookup yields CDR1 SGHDT and CDR2 YYEEEE. With 4 bases clipped from V and 2 bases from J, the junction kept 5 bases outside the gene matches. The CDR3 loop is CASSPGQPNTGELFF. The part of the CDR3 DNA that was read is TGTGCCAGCAGCCCGGGACAGCCTAACACCGGGGAG.

On this clone itself: The missing CDR3 end, 3 residues past where the read stops, is filled in from the germline J gene. The chain is built from TRBV30 and TRBJ2-3, with 9 bases identical to TRBD2. The ends lost 4 bases at V and 4 bases at J; junction bases unmatched: 9. The CDR3 extends over 15 amino acids. Germline V CDR1 and CDR2: GTSNPN, SVGIG (reference sequence). The covered CDR3 bases are TGTGCCTGGACGAGGCCTAGCGGGGTTGCAGATACG. Translation: CAWTRPSGVADT. The whole CDR3 sequence reads CAWTRPSGVADTQYF.

Concerning this clone itself: The observed sequence ends 3 residues before the CDR3 terminus, with the missing tail filled in from the germline J gene. In the same sample, other DNA sequences code for this CDR3. The rearrangement links TRBV20-1 to TRBJ2-7; D unclear. V lost 1 base and J 1 base, leaving 5 bases between the germline ends. CDR3 length equals 12 residues. Germline V gene lookup returns CDR1 DFQATT and CDR2 SNEGSKA (reference sequence). CDR3 in amino acids: CSARGQSYEQYF. The part of the CDR3 DNA that was read is TGCAGTGCTAGAGGGCAGTCCTACGAG.

Notes on this clone: The read halts 3 residues ahead of the CDR3 end, with the missing end drawn from the germline J gene. The chain combines TRBV5-1 with TRBJ2-2; D ambiguous. Trimming pared 6 bases from V and 4 bases from J, leaving 13 bases between. The CDR3 is 14 amino acids. Looked up from germline, CDR1 is SGHRS and CDR2 is YFSETQ. The DNA read from the CDR3 is TGCGCCAGCAATAGGCTAGACTCCACCGGGGAG. Its translation is CASNRLDSTGE. The CDR3 reads in full as CASNRLDSTGELFF.

With regard to this clone: The read stops 3 residues short of the end of the CDR3; the missing end is completed from the germline J gene. The chain recombines TRBV10-2 with TRBJ2-3; 9 nucleotides align to TRBD1. The CDR3 extends over 15 amino acids. CDR1 is WSHSY, CDR2 SAAADI, per germline. The V segment lost 6 bases and the J segment 1 base; nucleotides outside the gene matches: 5. CDR3 in amino acids: CASRETGGGTDTQYF. Incomplete CDR3 DNA: TGCGCCAGCAGGGAGACAGGGGGAGGCACAGATACG.

Of note for this clone: The read falls 3 residues short of the CDR3 end, and the missing part is taken from the germline J gene. The V and J genes are TRBV2 and TRBJ1-4, with TRBD1 matching 7 bases. Unmatched junction bases numbered 9, after V lost 5 bases and J lost 6 bases. CDR1 is SNHLY and CDR2 is FYNNEI in the germline V gene. This CDR3 is built from 15 residues. The CDR3 protein is CASSYSGTEYEKLFF. CDR3 DNA (partial): TGTGCCAGCAGTTATTCCGGGACAGAGTATGAAAAA. Full variable domain (missing parts from reference TRBV2 and TRBJ1-4): EPEVTQTPSHQVTQMGQEVILRCVPISNHLYFYWYRQILGQKVEFLVSFYNNEISEKSEIFDDQFSVERPDGSNFTLKIRSTKLEDSAMYFCASSYSGTEYEKLFFGSGTQLSVL.